This paragraph covers one TCR beta chain sequence. This clone's antigen is unknown. The record has no base qualities; no much larger clone is one base away. This specimen belongs to a study of radiation and T cells in renal cell carcinoma (dated by TCRdb to 2018 to 2021). With respect to the entire study: Samples came from a clinical trial, in which primary renal cell carcinomas received 15 Gy stereotactic body radiation therapy followed by nephrectomy 4 weeks later. A total of approximately 4 million unique CDR3 nucleotide sequences, encoding roughly 3,000,000 unique CDR3 amino acid sequences, were found across all 50 or so samples. In total, more than 50 samples underwent TCR beta sequencing: some 25 tumors plus 27 peripheral blood samples. Broader findings and caveats from the paper: Effects of radiation dose or scheduling on the TCR repertoire could not be addressed with the single-armed trial design. Tracking of blood repertoire dynamics stopped at about 4 weeks after treatment, with no follow-up past that point. Because pretreatment tumor biopsies were not available, the baseline intratumoral presence of clonotypes could not be determined. In blood, the top tumor clonotypes increased between baseline and 2 weeks post-radiation and then shrank by 4 weeks, which suggests that tumor-resident clones expanded only transiently.

What the time point label conveys for this sample: baseline pretreatment blood. In the paper's terms, the treatment or condition label means: 15 Gy SBRT to primary tumor, nephrectomy 4 weeks later. To track tumor-enriched clonotypes, serial peripheral blood was sampled from radiation-treated patients at baseline and at 2 weeks and 4 weeks after SBRT. All patients had renal cell carcinoma with clear cell pathology. The QIAamp DNA Blood Mini Kit (Qiagen) was used to prepare genomic DNA for TCR sequencing. Only samples passing all quality control checks were included in the analyses. V gives up 5 bases and J gives up 4 bases, and the segment between their germline ends measures 20 bases. CDR1 and CDR2, per the germline V gene (reference sequence), are SEHNR and FQNEAQ. Inclusive of the bounding cysteine and phenylalanine, the CDR3 is 17 residues long. Solely the CDR3 DNA is kept, with 51 bases framed from the first base.

TCR beta libraries were generated from genomic DNA with the immunoSEQ kit, following the manufacturer's recommendations. To prepare libraries, a first multiplex PCR with proprietary primers was run, followed by a second PCR that added unique barcodes, and a bead cleanup was done after each round. Each sample batch included a kit-provided positive control reaction and a negative control reaction. The final libraries were assessed on an Agilent 4200 TapeStation D1000 ScreenTape, pooled by volume, and quantified by qPCR. Sequencing ran on an Illumina NextSeq500 with a MidOutput 150-cycle cartridge, using 156 Read1 and 15 Index1 cycles with kit custom primers. The pooled library was loaded at 0.9 to 1 pM, with a 20% PhiX control spiked in. In the paper's pipeline: Vendor-processed data were analyzed in R, with a clonotype defined as all T cells sharing the same CDR3 nucleotide sequence. In the clone abundance analyses, frequencies were normalized to the 10,000 most abundant clones in each sample. Public T cell clones, which averaged fewer than five per sample, were excluded before analysis. An abundance difference of at least 32-fold between compartments was the criterion for calling clonotypes tumor-enriched or baseline blood-enriched. Clonotypes expanded or contracted between blood time points were identified with a beta-binomial differential abundance model. Tumor-blood repertoire similarity was measured with the Baroni-Urbani and Buser coefficient, and groups were compared using two-tailed Wilcoxon tests in R. Sourced from immuneACCESS, this table was stored by TCRdb with only in-frame sequences that have V and J called. A share of the clones is absent; for the studies checked, an unresolved V gene accounts for under half, and the remainder has no known explanation. The V and J calls and the clone size are those of that table, but D and trimming were determined from the DNA. The sample table holds about 49,000 clones, of which 75% to 85% were seen once. 31% of the sample is taken by the ten largest.

The TCR comes from a woman aged 70-85 years with renal cell carcinoma. Rearrangement joined TRBV7-9 to TRBJ2-2, with a tentative D gene TRBD2 over 6 matching bases. The material sequenced was blood, taken from a patient whose treatment included radiotherapy and nephrectomy. Here the CDR3 is given as CASSLGRSGLVTGELFF. The DNA reads as follows: TGTGCCAGCAGCCTGGGTCGTAGCGGACTCGTCACCGGGGAGCTGTTTTTT.